Listed here is a single T cell receptor (beta chain). Its antigen is not yet known. Base qualities are not provided; no much larger clone lies one nucleotide away. This sample was taken from a study of blood T cell repertoires in COVID-19 (TCRdb year 2020). Regarding the study in general: The collaborator samples originated in the United States, Italy and Spain and spanned the acute and convalescent phases of COVID-19. Samples came from the ongoing ImmuneRACE study (first 160 participants) plus 1,254 subjects from 6 global collaborators. The dataset comprised deeply sampled blood TCRbeta repertoires from subjects exposed to, actively infected with, or recovered from COVID-19. Sample metadata almost always included a de-identified subject ID, COVID-19 status, age in years and sex. The repertoires were released in a freely available public database meant as a resource for research on the immune response to SARS-CoV-2. The prospective study material was composed of cDNA or gDNA derived from T cells, B-cell-depleted T cells, or PBMCs. HLA class I and class II types, where available, came from metadata supplied by the sample provider rather than from assay-based typing. Beyond this particular receptor, the publication reports: The amount of clinical and demographic metadata varied by source and participant and was provided uncurated.

Whole blood was collected in K2EDTA tubes by collaborating institutions according to the institutions' own protocols. Collaborator samples were shipped for TCRbeta analysis as frozen whole blood, isolated PBMCs, or DNA extracted from either sample type. TCRbeta CDR3 regions were amplified from genomic DNA by means of the immunoSEQ Assay, a bias-controlled multiplex PCR. In the authors' own workflow: Within the assay, amplification of reference gene primers was used to estimate how many nucleated cells each sample contained. Sequence reads were collapsed and filtered to measure the absolute abundance of every unique TCRbeta CDR3 rearrangement. For each sample, productive Simpson clonality was calculated as the square root of Simpson's diversity index across productive rearrangements. TCRdb took over this immuneACCESS table, retaining in-frame rearrangements with V and J assigned. Such tables are incomplete; in checked studies, under half of the missing clones stem from an unresolved V gene, and the remainder is unexplained. D and trimming were read from the DNA, whereas the V and J calls and clone size are those reported in that table. For this sample the table gives more than 40,000 clones, of which around nine tenths were detected only once. About 5.1% of the sample rests with the top ten.

This clonotype originated in a man in his 70s with acute or convalescent COVID-19. Material for sequencing was peripheral blood.

This receptor has the CDR3 CASSQRTGRSEAFF. The sequenced DNA: TGCGCCAGCAGCCAAAGGACAGGGCGGTCTGAAGCTTTCTTT. The sequence is built from TRBV4-1 and TRBJ1-1; 8 bases in the middle match TRBD1. The germline V gene yields MGHRA for CDR1 and YSYEKL for CDR2. There are 14 amino acids in the CDR3, from cysteine to phenylalanine inclusive. Only the CDR3 region is kept as DNA, spanning 42 bases read in frame from base 1. The germline V and J ends show losses of 2 bases and 6 bases respectively, and no gene match explains 5 bases of the junction.